The present entry profiles one T cell receptor (beta chain) with its context. The data are from a study of blood T cell repertoires in COVID-19. At the level of the study: There were acute and convalescent COVID-19 samples, and they came from the United States, Italy and Spain. T cells, B-cell-depleted T cells, or PBMCs supplied cDNA or gDNA.

Assay: immunoSEQ multiplex PCR; the TCRdb copy retains only in-frame clones and omits some. The sample lists fewer than 350,000 clones, around 84% occurring once. Shortly before study entry, within 2 weeks, exposed participants had met a COVID-19 case. This CDR3 has 16 amino acids. Germline V gene sequence: CDR1 SGHRS, CDR2 YFSETQ. J lost 3 bases, V lost 1 base, and 8 bases had no gene match. The chain recombines TRBV5-1 with TRBJ2-5, with 8 bases that match TRBD2. The material sequenced was PBMCs or T cells enriched from blood (not recorded which). The receptor's source is a woman in her 30s who had been exposed to COVID-19. The CDR3 DNA reads as TGCGCCAGCAGCTTGAGGCCCGGGGGGGCGGAAGAGACCCAGTACTTC. It codes for CASSLRPGGAEETQYF.